The rows below give T cell receptor beta chains drawn from one sample of a study of regulatory T cells in long-lasting Graves disease. TCRdb called the multiplex PCR reads again in MiXCR, with one record for every CDR3 protein. This sample carries roughly 700,000 distinct CDR3 sequences, 30% of them seen once, and the ten largest clones take about 42%. Sample: peripheral blood mononuclear cells (PBMCs), taken when the disease was refractory, from a patient treated with antithyroid drugs. The receptor source for this set is a female donor with Graves disease. Both conserved end residues are part of each CDR3. The D gene is left open where the match is weak. Size is omitted from some rows. Given values are once, few, many or a class for expanded clones.

v_call	d_call	clone_size	j_call	cdr3_nt	cdr3_aa
TRBV5-1	NA	few	TRBJ2-7	TGCGCCAGCAAGGAAGTCTCGAGCGAAGCCTACGAGCAGTACTTC	CASKEVSSEAYEQYF
TRBV6-1	NA	NA	TRBJ1-1	TGTGCCAGCAGTAATTTCCCGTCTGAGGACACTGAAGCTTTCTTT	CASSNFPSEDTEAFF
TRBV6-2/TRBV6-3	TRBD1	NA	TRBJ1-1	TGTGCCAGCAGTTACCCGGGCGCCTGGACAGGGGCGGGCAGCACTGAAGCTTTCTTT	CASSYPGAWTGAGSTEAFF
TRBV3-1	NA	few	TRBJ2-7	TGTGCCAGCAGCCAAGCTCCTAGCGAGACCTACGAGCAGTACTTC	CASSQAPSETYEQYF
TRBV20-1	TRBD2	NA	TRBJ2-7	TGCAGTGCTACGTCTCCTAGCGGTCCCTACGAGCAGTACTTC	CSATSPSGPYEQYF
TRBV6-2/TRBV6-3	NA	many	TRBJ1-5	TGTGCCAGCAGTTACGAAACAGGGAATCAGCCCCAGCATTTT	CASSYETGNQPQHF
TRBV2	TRBD1	NA	TRBJ2-7	TGTGCCAGCAGTGAAGTTGGGACAGGGGTCTACGAGCAGTACTTC	CASSEVGTGVYEQYF
TRBV12-3/TRBV12-4	TRBD1	few	TRBJ1-6	TGTGCCACCTCCGTCAGGGGGCATTCACCCCTCCACTTT	CATSVRGHSPLHF
TRBV12-3/TRBV12-4	NA	NA	TRBJ2-7	TGTGCCAGCAGTCCGGGATGGGTAAACGAGCAGTACTTC	CASSPGWVNEQYF
TRBV11-2	NA	many	TRBJ1-1	TGTGCCAGCCTGTACAGGATGAACACTGAAGCTTTCTTT	CASLYRMNTEAFF
TRBV3-1	NA	many	TRBJ1-1	TGTGCCAGCAGCCAAGGGGTTAGGGGGGACACTGAAGCTTTCTTT	CASSQGVRGDTEAFF
TRBV11-1	NA	NA	TRBJ2-1	TGTGCCAGCAGCTTGGAGGGTAGCGTACCCTACAATGAGCAGTTCTTC	CASSLEGSVPYNEQFF
TRBV6-5	NA	few	TRBJ2-2	TGTGCCAGCAGTTACTCGAGTGGCAGAATACACTCCGGGGAGCTGTTTTTT	CASSYSSGRIHSGELFF
TRBV6-2/TRBV6-3	TRBD1	NA	TRBJ1-4	TGTGCCAGCAGTTACCGGGACAGTAGAGAAAAACTGTTTTTT	CASSYRDSREKLFF
TRBV12-3/TRBV12-4	NA	NA	TRBJ2-7	TGTGCCAGCAGTTGGGACAACTCCTACGAGCAGTACTTC	CASSWDNSYEQYF
TRBV6-5	NA	many	TRBJ2-7	TGTGCCAGCAGTTACAGACTGAACTCCTACGAGCAGTACTTC	CASSYRLNSYEQYF
TRBV6-1	NA	NA	TRBJ2-6	TGTGCCAGCAGGTTTTGGGGGGGCACTGGGGCCAACGTCCTGACTTTC	CASRFWGGTGANVLTF
TRBV29-1	TRBD2	few	TRBJ2-7	TGCAGCGTTGGGGCTCTAGCGGACGCCTACGAGCAGTACTTC	CSVGALADAYEQYF
TRBV3-1	NA	few	TRBJ2-7	TGTGCCAGCAGCCAAGTTGGGTGGGGCTACGAGCAGTACTTC	CASSQVGWGYEQYF
TRBV12-3/TRBV12-4	NA	few	TRBJ1-5	TGTGCCAGCAGCCGGACATCCCATCAGCCCCAGCATTTT	CASSRTSHQPQHF
TRBV2	TRBD1	many	TRBJ1-2	TGTGCCAGCACCTACAGGGGGCATATGGATGGCTACACCTTC	CASTYRGHMDGYTF
TRBV12-3/TRBV12-4	TRBD1	few	TRBJ1-4	TGTGCCAGCAGTCATGGACAGGGGGTAGCTAATGAAAAACTGTTTTTT	CASSHGQGVANEKLFF
TRBV2	TRBD2	NA	TRBJ2-7	TGTGCCAGCAGTTGGACTAGCGGGGCCTACGAGCAGTACTTC	CASSWTSGAYEQYF
TRBV6-1	TRBD1	NA	TRBJ1-5	TGTGCCAGCAGTTACCTCCGGCAGCCAGGGGGGAACCAGCCCCAGCATTTT	CASSYLRQPGGNQPQHF
TRBV6-1	TRBD1	NA	TRBJ2-6	TGTGCCAGCAGTCCCTCTAGGGACAGGGGGCGCGGTGGGGCCAACGTCCTGACTTTC	CASSPSRDRGRGGANVLTF
TRBV6-1	TRBD2	NA	TRBJ2-5	TGTGCCAGCAGTCCACCGGGACTAGTTTCGATTGGGCAAGAGACCCAGTACTTC	CASSPPGLVSIGQETQYF
TRBV28	NA	many	TRBJ2-5	TGTGCCAGCAGCCTCAGTCGACAAGAGACCCAGTACTTC	CASSLSRQETQYF